These 17 T cell receptor beta chains came from one sample sequenced in a study of siplizumab effects on memory and regulatory T cells. The protocol was immunoSEQ multiplex PCR, while the TCRdb copy is restricted to in-frame clones and leaves out a portion. The table has 80,000 to 130,000 clones, 94% seen once. The sample taken for sequencing was Tregs sorted from blood. The receptors shown here come from a human donor in good health.

This chain joins TRBV11-2 and TRBJ2-7; 7 bases are a match to TRBD2. CDR3 length: 14 residues. Unmatched junction bases numbered 8, after V lost 2 bases and J lost 7 bases. Germline loops: CDR1 SGHAT, CDR2 FQNNGV. CDR3 in amino acids: CASSLSGGRGEQYF. As DNA, the CDR3 is TGTGCCAGCAGCTTATCGGGCGGGAGAGGGGAGCAGTACTTC. The complete variable domain, with remaining parts taken from reference TRBV11-2 and TRBJ2-7, reads EAGVAQSPRYKIIEKRQSVAFWCNPISGHATLYWYQQILGQGPKLLIQFQNNGVVDDSQLPKDRFSAERLKGVDSTLKIQPAKLEDSAVYLCASSLSGGRGEQYFGPGTRLTVT.

The V and J genes are TRBV19 and TRBJ1-5; D may be TRBD1 (5 bases). Looked up from germline, CDR1 is LNHDA and CDR2 is SQIVND (reference sequence). The CDR3 length is 15 residues. V lost 8 bases and J lost 0, with 14 bases in between. The CDR3 loop reads CASRRQHNSNQPQHF. The CDR3 DNA is TGTGCCAGTCGTAGACAGCACAATAGCAATCAGCCCCAGCATTTT.

J is TRBJ2-1 and V is TRBV19; 11 bases match TRBD2. This CDR3 comprises 15 residues. The V segment lost 3 bases and the J segment 7 bases; nucleotides outside the gene matches: 5. CDR1 is LNHDA and CDR2 is SQIVND in the germline V gene (reference sequence). The CDR3 nucleotides read TGTGCCAGTAGTATTGTCCTAGCGGGAGGTAATGAGCAGTTCTTC. Its translation is CASSIVLAGGNEQFF.

The rearrangement links TRBV15 to TRBJ1-2; 8 positions match TRBD1. CDR1 and CDR2 (germline): LNHNV, YYDKDF (reference sequence). The CDR3 sequence is 17 residues long. With 1 base clipped from V and 1 base from J, the junction kept 8 bases outside the gene matches. CDR3 DNA: TGTGCCACCAGCAGAGGCGGGACAGGCATCTTTAACTATGGCTACACCTTC. It specifies CATSRGGTGIFNYGYTF.

V and J are TRBV28 and TRBJ2-1, with a weak D call TRBD2 (6 bases). With 6 bases removed from V and 9 bases from J, the gap between germline ends came to 18 bases. Germline V lookup: CDR1 MDHEN, CDR2 SYDVKM. The CDR3 has 14 amino acids. For the CDR3, the DNA is TGTGCCAGCAGCCGCATGGACTACCTCCGTGAGCAGTTCTTC. It yields the protein CASSRMDYLREQFF.

V and J are TRBV7-9 and TRBJ1-2; unclear D gene. This CDR3 spans 13 amino acids. V was pared by 1 base and J by 6 bases, with 9 bases between. CDR1 SEHNR and CDR2 FQNEAQ come from the germline V gene (reference sequence). The CDR3 spells CASSLGARDGYTF. The CDR3 DNA follows: TGTGCCAGCAGCTTAGGGGCTCGCGATGGCTACACCTTC.

The chain joins TRBV2 to TRBJ1-1; 7 bases are shared with TRBD1. CDR1 and CDR2 (germline): SNHLY, FYNNEI. This CDR3 comprises 12 residues. V trimming: 8 bases; J trimming: 4 bases; junction bases outside the gene matches: 4. Written as DNA, the CDR3 is TGTGCCAGCTACAGGGGAACCACTGAAGCTTTCTTT. It translates to CASYRGTTEAFF.

The chain carries TRBV6-5 and TRBJ2-5; D perhaps matches TRBD2 (5 bases). The germline V and J ends were trimmed by 0 bases and 6 bases, with 11 bases remaining between them. The CDR3 is 14 amino acids. Germline V gene lookup returns CDR1 MNHEY and CDR2 SVGAGI. CDR3 nucleotide sequence: TGTGCCAGCAGTTACTCGGGAGCAGAAAAGACCCAGTACTTC. Translation gives CASSYSGAEKTQYF.

This chain joins TRBV6-6 and TRBJ2-7; 10 bases line up with TRBD2. Germline CDR1 reads MNHNY; CDR2 reads SVGAGI (reference sequence). CDR3 length equals 14 residues. With V trimmed by 6 bases and J by 0 bases, 2 bases remained unmatched. The CDR3 loop reads CASRGLAYSYEQYF. The CDR3 DNA reads as TGTGCCAGCAGGGGACTAGCGTACTCCTACGAGCAGTACTTC.

This clone appeared once. The V call is TRBV28, the J call TRBJ1-1; a possible D gene is TRBD1 (5 bases). This CDR3 has 17 residues. Trimming shortened V by 2 bases and J by 4 bases, and 20 bases separated the two germline ends. From germline, CDR1 is MDHEN and CDR2 SYDVKM. In nucleotides, the CDR3 is TGTGCCAGCAGTTTACTCCGGGACTCAATAAAGACCACTGAAGCTTTCTTT. The encoded protein is CASSLLRDSIKTTEAFF.

The chain combines TRBV18 with TRBJ1-5, with D perhaps matching TRBD1 (5 bases). The V gene's germline CDR1 is KGHSH and CDR2 LQKENI. The CDR3 loop spans 13 amino acids. V lost 4 bases to trimming and J lost 7 bases, with 11 bases between them. The CDR3 here is CASSRDRGQPQHF. The CDR3 DNA reads as TGTGCCAGCTCACGGGACCGGGGACAGCCCCAGCATTTT. The variable domain in full, with the rest retrieved from reference TRBV18 and TRBJ1-5, is NAGVMQNPRHLVRRRGQEARLRCSPMKGHSHVYWYRQLPEEGLKFMVYLQKENIIDESGMPKERFSAEFPKEGPSILRIQQVVRGDSAAYFCASSRDRGQPQHFGDGTRLSIL.

Here the CDR3 DNA reads TGTGCCAGTAGTATAGGGACAGCCAGAGAGACCCAGTACTTC. Translation gives CASSIGTARETQYF. The chain employs TRBV19 and TRBJ2-5; possible D gene TRBD1, 6 bases. V was trimmed by 1 base and J by 4 bases, leaving 10 bases between them. The CDR3 has 14 residues. In germline, CDR1 is LNHDA, CDR2 SQIVND (reference sequence). Full variable domain (rest looked up from reference TRBV19 and TRBJ2-5): DGGITQSPKYLFRKEGQNVTLSCEQNLNHDAMYWYRQDPGQGLRLIYYSQIVNDFQKGDIAEGYSVSREKKESFPLTVTSAQKNPTAFYLCASSIGTARETQYFGPGTRLLVL.

This chain joins TRBV7-9 and TRBJ2-7, with D hard to call. The ends were cut back, 7 bases at V and 3 bases at J, with 13 bases in the middle. This CDR3 has 13 residues. Germline V gives CDR1 SEHNR, CDR2 FQNEAQ (reference sequence). The CDR3 DNA reads as TGTGCCAGCACTTGGACGTTCGGCTACGAGCAGTACTTC. The encoded protein is CASTWTFGYEQYF.

This chain joins TRBV25-1 and TRBJ2-7; no clear D gene. V was trimmed by 2 bases and J by 5 bases, leaving 4 bases between them. Looked up from germline, CDR1 is MGHDK and CDR2 is SYGVNS. This CDR3 region has 11 residues. The CDR3 here is CASSERHEQYF. DNA of the CDR3: TGTGCCAGCAGTGAACGCCACGAGCAGTACTTC.

The chain joins TRBV11-2 to TRBJ2-7, with 8 positions matching TRBD1. V trimming: 0 bases; J trimming: 5 bases; junction bases outside the gene matches: 9. Germline-derived CDR1 and CDR2 are SGHAT and FQNNGV. This CDR3 is 16 amino acids long. This CDR3 reads CASSLERRTGTHEQYF. CDR3 DNA sequence: TGTGCCAGCAGCTTAGAACGGCGGACAGGGACGCACGAGCAGTACTTC.

V usage is TRBV7-3 and J usage is TRBJ2-3; 10 bases map to TRBD2. This CDR3 has 15 amino acids. Looked up from germline, CDR1 is SGHTA and CDR2 is FQGTGA. V lost 4 bases, J lost 5 bases, and 6 bases stayed unmatched. The CDR3 DNA follows: TGTGCCAGCAGCTATAGCGGGAGGCGGGGAGATACGCAGTATTTT. The encoded protein is CASSYSGRRGDTQYF.

The chain carries TRBV9 and TRBJ1-1; no reliable D call. The CDR3 length is 14 residues. The germline V gene encodes CDR1 SGDLS and CDR2 YYNGEE. Trimming took off 0 bases at V and 0 bases at J, with 6 bases between the two ends. As DNA, the CDR3 is TGTGCCAGCAGCGTAGGGGTATTGAACACTGAAGCTTTCTTT. Translating it yields CASSVGVLNTEAFF.